This T cell receptor (beta chain) was documented in a study of immune cell composition in non-small cell lung cancer. This clone showed up just a few times. V gave up 2 bases and J gave up 3 bases, with 5 bases separating them. This CDR3 comprises 11 residues. Germline V gives CDR1 DFQATT, CDR2 SNEGSKA (reference sequence). TCRdb's table, derived via immunoSEQ multiplex PCR, lists solely in-frame clones and lacks some. The table includes 2,500 or so clones, more than 75% detected once. The source is a human donor with non-small cell lung cancer. Sequencing was carried out using lung tumor tissue. The chain has TRBV20-1 and TRBJ2-7; D gene uncertain. The CDR3 bases are TGCAGTGCTAGATTCGGCTACGAGCAGTACTTC. It codes for CSARFGYEQYF.